These 20 T cell receptor beta chains originate from one sample sequenced in a study of blood T cell repertoires in COVID-19 (TCRdb year 2020). The library was built by means of the immunoSEQ multiplex PCR assay. TCRdb carries this immuneACCESS record with in-frame sequences only. Its versions omit some clonotypes, under half of them owing to an unresolved V gene in the studies checked, with the rest unexplained. Present in this sample are roughly 360,000 clones, about 80% of which were seen just once. About 1% of the sample goes to the ten largest clones. Sequenced: peripheral blood. Receptor source: a human donor with acute or convalescent COVID-19. The donor label of this sample is uncertain.

The rearrangement links TRBV27 to TRBJ1-1, with D perhaps matching TRBD1 (5 bases). The germline V gene has CDR1 MNHEY and CDR2 SMNVEV (reference sequence). V shed 6 bases and J shed 3 bases, with 8 bases lying between them. This CDR3 is 12 amino acids long. In DNA form, the CDR3 reads TGTGCCAGCAGCCCGGGGGACACTGAAGCTTTCTTT. Translating gives CASSPGDTEAFF.

The rearrangement joins TRBV7-9 to TRBJ2-7; 10 bases are shared with TRBD2. This CDR3 has 16 residues. CDR1 is SEHNR and CDR2 is FQNEAQ in the germline V gene (reference sequence). The V segment lost 5 bases and the J segment 3 bases; nucleotides outside the gene matches: 10. CDR3 region: CASSVQGLAGVYEQYF. The CDR3 DNA reads TGTGCCAGCAGCGTTCAAGGTCTAGCGGGAGTCTACGAGCAGTACTTC.

In DNA, the CDR3 is TGCGCCAGCACCTTGTGGAGGAGCACTGAAGCTTTCTTT. The encoded protein is CASTLWRSTEAFF. The chain couples TRBV23-1 to TRBJ1-1, with D hard to call. TRBV23-1 is classed as an ORF, of uncertain function. CDR3 size: 13 residues. The V end lost 7 bases, the J end lost 4 bases, and 13 bases lay between the germline ends.

The V gene is TRBV5-1, the J gene TRBJ2-3, with 8 bases matching TRBD2. Germline V lookup: CDR1 SGHRS, CDR2 YFSETQ. The V segment lost 4 bases and the J segment 3 bases; nucleotides outside the gene matches: 10. This CDR3 is 16 amino acids long. CDR3 region: CASSPRGAGGTDTQYF. The CDR3 nucleotides read TGCGCCAGCAGCCCAAGGGGCGCGGGGGGAACAGATACGCAGTATTTT.

The CDR3 loop is CASSRGQHGNTIYF. The CDR3 DNA reads as TGTGCCAGCAGCAGGGGGCAACATGGAAACACCATATATTTT. V is TRBV6-5 and J is TRBJ1-3; 8 bases map to TRBD1. The CDR3 spans 14 residues. Germline lookup yields CDR1 MNHEY and CDR2 SVGAGI. The V gene end was trimmed by 6 bases and the J gene end by 3 bases; junction bases not matched to a gene: 4.

This clone was picked up many times. The chain joins TRBV5-4 to TRBJ1-2; maybe TRBD1 (6 bases). This CDR3 region has 14 residues. Germline V CDR1 and CDR2: SGHNT, YYREEE (reference sequence). Between the trimmed V and J ends, which lost 5 bases and 4 bases, there was a span of 15 bases. Written as DNA, the CDR3 is TGTGCCAGCAGTTTCGGAGGACAGCTCTATGGCTACACCTTC. Translated: CASSFGGQLYGYTF.

The chain carries TRBV6-6 and TRBJ2-1; TRBD2 matches at 7 bases. V shed 6 bases and J 1 base; nucleotides not matched to a gene: 9. The germline V gene has CDR1 MNHNY and CDR2 SVGAGI (reference sequence). This CDR3 is 16 amino acids long. The CDR3 here is CASSRRRERSYNEQFF. CDR3 coding DNA: TGTGCCAGCAGCCGCCGGCGGGAGAGATCCTACAATGAGCAGTTCTTC.

This clone has a handful of counts. The V gene is TRBV7-8, the J gene TRBJ1-6; 9 bases are a match to TRBD1. V lost 5 bases, J lost 5 bases, and 1 base stayed unmatched. This CDR3 has 14 residues. CDR1 and CDR2 from the germline V gene are SGHVS and FQNEAQ. Written as DNA, the CDR3 is TGTGCCAGCAGCCGGACAGGGGATAATTCACCCCTCCACTTT. Protein sequence: CASSRTGDNSPLHF.

The CDR3 spells CASSQDNRAGGPEGGYTF. The CDR3 coding sequence is TGCGCCAGCAGCCAAGATAACAGGGCAGGGGGCCCCGAGGGAGGCTACACCTTC. The V gene is TRBV4-1, the J gene TRBJ1-2; 8 positions agree with TRBD1. Trimming at V came to 0 bases and at J to 8 bases, leaving 17 bases not matched to a gene. Germline-derived CDR1 and CDR2 are MGHRA and YSYEKL. This CDR3 has 18 amino acids.

The gene calls are TRBV5-1 and TRBJ2-1; perhaps TRBD1 as D (5 bases). CDR1 and CDR2 from the germline V gene are SGHRS and YFSETQ. Trimming stripped 4 bases from V and 5 bases from J, with 19 bases between. The CDR3 consists of 16 residues. Here the CDR3 DNA reads TGCGCCAGCAGCCCCGACAGAGCGAAGCTTAACAATGAGCAGTTCTTC. Translated, it gives CASSPDRAKLNNEQFF.

The genes are TRBV6-2 or TRBV6-3 and TRBJ2-1; 9 nucleotides match TRBD1. There are 14 residues in the CDR3. V lost 5 bases and J lost 5; bases outside the gene matches: 4. Germline-derived CDR1 and CDR2 are MNHEY and SVGEGT. CDR3 amino acids: CASSRDRVNNEQFF. The DNA for the CDR3 is TGTGCCAGCAGTCGGGACAGGGTGAACAATGAGCAGTTCTTC.

The V call is TRBV12-3 or TRBV12-4, the J call TRBJ1-6; 7 bases match TRBD1. The CDR3 covers 13 residues. J lost 10 bases, V lost 5 bases, and 5 bases had no gene match. In nucleotides, the CDR3 is TGTGCCAGCAGTCAACAGGGGACCTCACCCCTCCACTTT. It specifies CASSQQGTSPLHF.

The genes are TRBV5-6 and TRBJ2-3, with 7 nucleotides matching TRBD2. Trimming at V came to 2 bases and at J to 6 bases, leaving 9 bases not matched to a gene. CDR3 length: 15 amino acids. Germline V CDR1 and CDR2: SGHDT, YYEEEE. CDR3 sequence: CASSFREGASDTQYF. The DNA for the CDR3 is TGTGCCAGCAGCTTCAGGGAGGGCGCATCCGATACGCAGTATTTT.

V is TRBV2 and J is TRBJ1-1; D ambiguous. The CDR3 length is 13 residues. With 6 bases removed from V and 0 bases from J, the gap between germline ends came to 8 bases. CDR1 and CDR2 (germline): SNHLY, FYNNEI. In nucleotides, the CDR3 is TGTGCCAGCAGGTCCAATTTGAACACTGAAGCTTTCTTT. As protein: CASRSNLNTEAFF. The whole variable domain, filled in from reference TRBV2 and TRBJ1-1, reads EPEVTQTPSHQVTQMGQEVILRCVPISNHLYFYWYRQILGQKVEFLVSFYNNEISEKSEIFDDQFSVERPDGSNFTLKIRSTKLEDSAMYFCASRSNLNTEAFFGQGTRLTVV.

This clone was recorded once. The V gene is TRBV2, the J gene TRBJ1-1; D uncertain. This CDR3 region has 12 residues. V dropped 4 bases and J dropped 0 bases, with 3 bases sitting between them. Per the germline V gene, CDR1 is SNHLY and CDR2 is FYNNEI. The CDR3 sequence: CASSALNTEAFF. As DNA, the CDR3 is TGTGCCAGCAGTGCGTTGAACACTGAAGCTTTCTTT. Full variable domain (rest looked up from reference TRBV2 and TRBJ1-1): EPEVTQTPSHQVTQMGQEVILRCVPISNHLYFYWYRQILGQKVEFLVSFYNNEISEKSEIFDDQFSVERPDGSNFTLKIRSTKLEDSAMYFCASSALNTEAFFGQGTRLTVV.

V gene TRBV5-6 combines with J gene TRBJ1-2; 7 bases fit TRBD1. CDR1 SGHDT and CDR2 YYEEEE come from the germline V gene. The CDR3 spans 13 residues. V was pared by 4 bases and J by 8 bases, with 8 bases of the junction left unmatched. As DNA, the CDR3 is TGTGCCAGCAGCCGACAATTGGGACAGGGCTACACCTTC. It translates to CASSRQLGQGYTF.

V usage is TRBV2 and J usage is TRBJ2-2; 7 bases match TRBD1. This CDR3 comprises 13 residues. The germline CDR1 and CDR2 sequences are SNHLY and FYNNEI. V lost 5 bases, J lost 6 bases, and 3 bases stayed unmatched. For the CDR3, the DNA is TGTGCCAGCAGTAAACAGGGGTCCGGGGAGCTGTTTTTT. It encodes CASSKQGSGELFF.

This clone turned up a few times. The rearrangement uses TRBV30 and TRBJ1-4; D perhaps matches TRBD1 (6 bases). Germline loops: CDR1 GTSNPN, CDR2 SVGIG (reference sequence). The CDR3 totals 16 residues. Deletions cut 4 bases from V and 8 bases from J, with 23 bases between. CDR3 nucleotide sequence: TGTGCCTGGAATTCGGGACAAAGGGCAGGAGCCGAAAAACTGTTTTTT. Protein sequence: CAWNSGQRAGAEKLFF.

This clone was seen a handful of times. The chain employs TRBV3-1 (or the pseudogene TRBV3-2) and TRBJ2-3; TRBD2 might be the D (5 bases). This CDR3 region has 12 residues. Trimming left V 8 bases short and J 8 bases short, with 14 bases between. Per germline, CDR1 LGHDT and CDR2 YNNKEL (reference sequence). CDR3 nucleotide sequence: TGTGCCAGCGGCAGCGGAGTCGGTACGCAGTATTTT. Protein sequence: CASGSGVGTQYF.

The rearrangement links TRBV2 to TRBJ2-3; D is possibly TRBD2 (5 bases). The CDR3 consists of 16 residues. The germline V gene has CDR1 SNHLY and CDR2 FYNNEI. V was pared by 7 bases and J by 0 bases, with 17 bases between. The chain's CDR3 is CASTSGIQFSTDTQYF. The DNA for the CDR3 is TGTGCCAGCACCTCCGGGATCCAGTTTAGCACAGATACGCAGTATTTT.